This TCR beta chain was documented in a study of blood T cell repertoires in COVID-19. Study as a whole: COVID-19 samples collected from the United States, Italy and Spain covered acute and convalescent phases. Sources were T cells, B-cell-depleted T cells, or PBMCs; the material itself was cDNA or gDNA.

Study processing details: How many nucleated cells were present was estimated from reference gene primer amplification. Measured with immunoSEQ multiplex PCR; TCRdb has only the in-frame clones, and not every one. V and J calls and clone size are as listed in that table; D and trimming were resolved from the DNA. The profile covers 45,000 or so clones, with approximately 86% appearing a single time and over 4.5% taken by the ten largest. This TCR was recovered from a man aged 35 to 55 with active COVID-19. The material sequenced was peripheral blood.

CDR3 bases: TGTGCCAGCAGTCCAGTCGGTCGGGGGGGCTATGGCTACACCTTC. This encodes CASSPVGRGGYGYTF. The chain combines TRBV7-9 with TRBJ1-2, with TRBD1 as a possible D gene (5 bases). In germline, CDR1 is SEHNR, CDR2 FQNEAQ (reference sequence). CDR3 length: 15 residues. Between the trimmed V and J ends, which lost 6 bases and 4 bases, there was a span of 18 bases.